These 29 T cell receptor beta chains originate from one sample sequenced in a study of blood T cells in healthy people across ages. With a J-beta primer mix and a sample-barcoded 5' primer, a second PCR ran about 7 to 11 cycles. TCRdb re-called the 5' RACE reads with MiXCR, one entry per CDR3 protein. The sample yields approximately 600,000 distinct CDR3 sequences, roughly 58% seen once. Sequenced sample: blood. These receptors came from a man in his 60s in good health.

This clonotype has just a few counts. The gene calls are TRBV11-3 and TRBJ2-1; 9 bases align to TRBD1. The CDR3 extends over 15 amino acids. With 2 bases clipped from V and 8 bases from J, the junction kept 7 bases outside the gene matches. Germline CDR1 and CDR2: SGHNT and YENEEA. The CDR3 spells CASSLYGTGLDEQFF. DNA of the CDR3: TGTGCCAGCAGCTTATACGGGACAGGGCTGGATGAGCAGTTCTTC.

The chain links TRBV5-1 to TRBJ1-3, with no clear D. Trimming took 4 bases from V and 0 from J, leaving 11 bases between them. The length of the CDR3 is 15 residues. Germline lookup yields CDR1 SGHRS and CDR2 YFSETQ. The CDR3 sequence is CASSNPTASGNTIYF. CDR3 DNA: TGCGCCAGCAGCAACCCGACGGCCTCTGGAAACACCATATATTTT.

The chain uses TRBV10-3 and TRBJ1-2; D may be TRBD1 (6 bases). Trimming pared 3 bases from V and 2 bases from J, leaving 10 bases between. The CDR3 is 14 amino acids. From germline, CDR1 is ENHRY and CDR2 SYGVKD. CDR3 DNA sequence: TGTGCCATCAGTGACCCCGGACAGAACTATGGCTACACCTTC. Its translation: CAISDPGQNYGYTF.

V gene TRBV10-3 combines with J gene TRBJ1-2; no firm D call. This CDR3 region has 14 residues. The V and J ends lost 3 bases and 0 bases respectively, with 8 bases between them. Germline lookup yields CDR1 ENHRY and CDR2 SYGVKD. The CDR3 sequence is CAISDSVANYGYTF. The CDR3 DNA follows: TGTGCCATCAGTGATTCAGTAGCTAACTATGGCTACACCTTC.

The rearrangement links TRBV11-2 to TRBJ2-3, with D perhaps TRBD1 or TRBD2 (5 bases each). In germline, CDR1 is SGHAT, CDR2 FQNNGV. CDR3 size: 15 residues. The V end lost 1 base, the J end lost 0 bases, and 8 bases lay between the germline ends. The CDR3 nucleotides are TGTGCCAGCAGCTTAGCCGGGACGAGCACAGATACGCAGTATTTT. This sequence encodes CASSLAGTSTDTQYF.

The chain joins TRBV10-3 to TRBJ1-1; 9 bases are shared with TRBD1. Per germline, CDR1 ENHRY and CDR2 SYGVKD. Trimming took 4 bases from V and 1 from J; bases not matched to a gene: 7. CDR3 length: 16 residues. CDR3 bases: TGTGCCATCAGTGGGGTGACAGGGGGTTGGAACACTGAAGCTTTCTTT. It yields the protein CAISGVTGGWNTEAFF.

This clonotype was detected a few times. The chain is built from TRBV4-2 and TRBJ2-1, with D uncertain. The germline V gene has CDR1 LGHNA and CDR2 YNFKEQ. V lost 0 bases, J lost 10 bases, and 7 bases lay in between. The CDR3 extends over 12 amino acids. The CDR3 nucleotides read TGTGCCAGCAGCCAAGACCGAACAGAGCAGTTCTTC. It yields the protein CASSQDRTEQFF.

CDR3: CAINQGYGYTF. The CDR3 DNA reads as TGTGCCATCAACCAGGGCTATGGCTACACCTTC. The V and J genes are TRBV10-3 and TRBJ1-2; possible D gene TRBD1, 5 bases. The length of the CDR3 is 11 residues. With 7 bases removed from V and 4 bases from J, the gap between germline ends came to 7 bases. CDR1 is ENHRY, CDR2 SYGVKD, per germline.

About this clonotype: It may be a read error: a sequence one base away is much more abundant. As DNA, the CDR3 is TGCGCCAGCAACCACCCCGGGGCAAGCGATACGCAGTATTTT. The encoded protein is CASNHPGASDTQYF. The chain joins TRBV4-1 to TRBJ2-3; the D call may be TRBD1 or TRBD2 (5 bases each). This CDR3 has 14 residues. Germline CDR1 MGHRA, CDR2 YSYEKL. V shed 7 bases and J shed 6 bases, with 17 bases lying between them.

As concerns this clonotype: This CDR3 fails to terminate in the conserved phenylalanine or tryptophan, so it likely reflects a read error. V is TRBV12-3 or TRBV12-4 and J is TRBJ2-5, with unresolved D. This CDR3 is built from 14 residues. Trimming pared 7 bases from V and 5 bases from J, leaving 17 bases between. CDR3 DNA sequence: TGTGCCAGCAACGTTAGAGCTTTTGAGGAGACCCAGTACATC. This translates into CASNVRAFEETQYI.

The chain carries TRBV29-1 and TRBJ1-4; no reliable D call. The CDR3 runs to 13 residues. V lost 3 bases to trimming and J lost 3 bases, with 8 bases between them. From germline, CDR1 is SQVTM and CDR2 ANQGSEA. This CDR3 is CSVDIGSNEKLFF. The CDR3 DNA is TGCAGCGTTGATATAGGGTCTAATGAAAAACTGTTTTTT.

This clonotype was picked up a small number of times. This chain joins TRBV29-1 and TRBJ1-4, with D unresolved. The germline V gene has CDR1 SQVTM and CDR2 ANQGSEA. Trimming removed 7 bases from V and 0 bases from J, with 18 bases in between. The CDR3 is made up of 16 amino acids. CDR3 bases: TGCAGCGGCCCAGTTGACTCGGTTGCAACTAATGAAAAACTGTTTTTT. It yields the protein CSGPVDSVATNEKLFF. Filled out from reference TRBV29-1 and TRBJ1-4, the complete variable domain reads SAVISQKPSRDICQRGTSLTIQCQVDSQVTMMFWYRQQPGQSLTLIATANQGSEATYESGFVIDKFPISRPNLTFSTLTVSNMSPEDSSIYLCSGPVDSVATNEKLFFGSGTQLSVL.

This clonotype was detected only a few times. The J gene is TRBJ1-4, the V gene TRBV20-1, with D possibly being TRBD1 (5 bases). CDR3 length: 15 amino acids. Deletions cut 0 bases from V and 4 bases from J, with 12 bases between. The germline V gene has CDR1 DFQATT and CDR2 SNEGSKA (reference sequence). The CDR3 DNA reads as TGCAGTGCTAGAGATCAGGGTGGGGGTAATGAAAAACTGTTTTTT. Amino acid sequence: CSARDQGGGNEKLFF.

This clonotype has more than one count but fewer than ten. This rearrangement joins TRBV7-9 to TRBJ2-7; D gene ambiguous. The end of the DNA is better explained by TRBJ2-4, so the J call may be wrong. Germline CDR1 and CDR2: SEHNR and FQNEAQ (reference sequence). This CDR3 is built from 13 residues. CDR3 in amino acids: CASSRSSGNIQYF. CDR3 nucleotide sequence: TGTGCCAGCAGCCGGTCTTCGGGAAACATTCAGTACTTC.

This rearrangement joins TRBV5-1 to TRBJ2-5, with 10 bases lining up with TRBD2. There are 16 residues in the CDR3. Germline V gene data show CDR1 as SGHRS and CDR2 as YFSETQ. The V segment lost 0 bases and the J segment 11 bases; nucleotides outside the gene matches: 13. The DNA for the CDR3 is TGCGCCAGCAGCTTGGGGCTAGCGGGGGTTTACAATGAGCAGTACTTC. Amino acids: CASSLGLAGVYNEQYF. Using reference TRBV5-1 and TRBJ2-5 for the parts outside the CDR3, the full variable domain is KAGVTQTPRYLIKTRGQQVTLSCSPISGHRSVSWYQQTPGQGLQFLFEYFSETQRNKGNFPGRFSGRQFSNSRSEMNVSTLELGDSALYLCASSLGLAGVYNEQYFGPGTRLLVL.

The chain joins TRBV12-3 or TRBV12-4 to TRBJ1-1; 8 bases align to TRBD1. The CDR3 is 13 residues long. The J segment lost 7 bases and the V segment lost 5 bases, leaving 6 bases of the junction unmatched. The CDR3 loop is CASSPRGQDEAFF. CDR3 nucleotides: TGTGCCAGCAGTCCCAGGGGGCAGGATGAAGCTTTCTTT.

The gene calls are TRBV2 and TRBJ1-2; D is unresolved. Trimming cost V 3 bases and J 3 bases, with 5 bases left between them. The CDR3 consists of 12 residues. The germline CDR1 and CDR2 sequences are SNHLY and FYNNEI. DNA of the CDR3: TGTGCCAGCAGTGACAGTTACTATGGCTACACCTTC. This gives the protein CASSDSYYGYTF.

V and J are TRBV4-1 and TRBJ2-5; D gene uncertain. This CDR3 region has 13 residues. The germline V gene encodes CDR1 MGHRA and CDR2 YSYEKL. The V and J ends lost 1 base and 3 bases respectively, with 6 bases between them. In DNA, the CDR3 is TGCGCCAGCAGCCAAGGGCAGAAAGAGACCCAGTACTTC. It codes for CASSQGQKETQYF.

This chain joins TRBV4-1 and TRBJ2-1; D possibly matches TRBD1 or TRBD2 (5 bases each). V shed 0 bases and J shed 3 bases, with 9 bases lying between them. The CDR3 is 15 residues long. Germline V gene sequence: CDR1 MGHRA, CDR2 YSYEKL. The CDR3 DNA follows: TGCGCCAGCAGCCAAGAGTCGGGGCTCTACAATGAGCAGTTCTTC. Translation: CASSQESGLYNEQFF.

This clonotype was observed a few times. The V call is TRBV7-2, the J call TRBJ1-6; D may be TRBD1 (5 bases). The ends were cut back, 5 bases at V and 3 bases at J, with 14 bases in the middle. The CDR3 covers 16 residues. Germline V gene lookup returns CDR1 SGHTA and CDR2 FQGNSA. In nucleotides, the CDR3 is TGTGCCAGCAGCCGGACCGTGGGGGACTATAATTCACCCCTCCACTTT. Protein sequence: CASSRTVGDYNSPLHF.

The chain employs TRBV3-1 and TRBJ2-1; D possibly corresponds to TRBD2 (6 bases). This CDR3 is built from 12 residues. Germline CDR1 is LGHDT and CDR2 is YNNKEL (reference sequence). Deletions cut 1 base from V and 9 bases from J, with 7 bases between. The CDR3 spells CASSQAGSEQFF. In nucleotides, the CDR3 is TGTGCCAGCAGCCAAGCCGGGAGTGAGCAGTTCTTC.

In this sample, this clonotype turned up a few times. This chain connects TRBV29-1 to TRBJ2-5; TRBD2 aligns across 8 bases. Losses at the gene ends were 6 bases for V and 5 bases for J; bases not matched to a gene: 8. The length of the CDR3 is 13 residues. Germline CDR1 is SQVTM and CDR2 is ANQGSEA. CDR3 DNA: TGCAGCGTCATAGCGGGGACGTCGGAGACCCAGTACTTC. It codes for CSVIAGTSETQYF.

This clonotype has only a few counts. The rearrangement uses TRBV4-1 and TRBJ1-2, with a possible D match to TRBD1 (6 bases). This CDR3 region has 15 residues. Germline CDR1 MGHRA, CDR2 YSYEKL. V was clipped by 4 bases and J by 3 bases, with 15 bases between them. CDR3 in amino acids: CASSPGPEGDYGYTF. In DNA, the CDR3 is TGCGCCAGCAGCCCTGGACCGGAGGGGGACTATGGCTACACCTTC.

J is TRBJ2-1 and V is TRBV6-2 or TRBV6-3; 8 positions agree with TRBD2. Germline CDR1 reads MNHEY; CDR2 reads SVGEGT. The J segment lost 4 bases and the V segment lost 0 bases, leaving 2 bases of the junction unmatched. There are 15 residues in the CDR3. In DNA, the CDR3 is TGTGCCAGCAGTTACTCCGGGGGGGGGTACAATGAGCAGTTCTTC. It yields the protein CASSYSGGGYNEQFF.

This clonotype was seen a handful of times. The J gene is TRBJ1-1, the V gene TRBV25-1; 7 bases agree with TRBD1. The CDR3 is 13 residues long. V trimming: 4 bases; J trimming: 3 bases; junction bases outside the gene matches: 2. Germline lookup yields CDR1 MGHDK and CDR2 SYGVNS. Written as DNA, the CDR3 is TGTGCCAGCAGTGCAGGGGGGTACACTGAAGCTTTCTTT. Amino acid sequence: CASSAGGYTEAFF.

This clonotype was seen only a few times. J is TRBJ2-1 and V is TRBV29-1; D gene unclear. The CDR3 covers 16 residues. From germline, CDR1 is SQVTM and CDR2 ANQGSEA. V dropped 6 bases and J dropped 9 bases, with 27 bases sitting between them. The CDR3 coding sequence is TGCAGCGTCTCCGGGCCGAGAACCTCACAGCTCGGTGAGCAGTTCTTC. Translation: CSVSGPRTSQLGEQFF.

This sequence joins TRBV5-4 and TRBJ2-5, with D possibly being TRBD1 or TRBD2 (6 bases each). Per the germline V gene, CDR1 is SGHNT and CDR2 is YYREEE (reference sequence). Between the trimmed V and J ends, which lost 5 bases and 2 bases, there was a span of 16 bases. The CDR3 contains 15 residues. The CDR3 region has the DNA TGTGCCAGCAGTGTTGACGGGGGCCGGCAAGAGACCCAGTACTTC. This sequence encodes CASSVDGGRQETQYF.

This clonotype was detected a few times. V gene TRBV18 combines with J gene TRBJ1-2; D remains unclear. The V end was cut by 3 bases, the J end by 8 bases, with 10 bases between. This CDR3 has 12 residues. Germline values: CDR1 KGHSH, CDR2 LQKENI. CDR3 sequence reads: CASSPDQTGYTF. In DNA form, the CDR3 reads TGTGCCAGCTCACCTGACCAAACGGGCTACACCTTC.

The V gene is TRBV20-1, the J gene TRBJ1-1; no firm D call. Trimming left V 3 bases short and J 9 bases short, with 11 bases between. The length of the CDR3 is 11 residues. Germline V gives CDR1 DFQATT, CDR2 SNEGSKA (reference sequence). The CDR3 nucleotides read TGCAGTGCTAGGGAGAATCTAAAAGCTTTCTTT. Its protein product is CSARENLKAFF.